This TCR beta chain was sequenced in a study of cytomegalovirus exposure and HLA in healthy donors. Study-level points and caveats: Listed as cytomegalovirus-associated were about 160 TCR beta chains. TCR beta sequences reportedly predicted most subjects' HLA-A and HLA-B alleles accurately.

The PCR ran on 60 Vbeta and 13 Jbeta primers. Sequencing used immunoSEQ multiplex PCR; TCRdb keeps in-frame clones, though not all of them. The data include roughly 30,000 clones; the top ten clones carry under 4%. Trimming removed 2 bases at V and 2 bases at J, with 10 bases between. From germline, CDR1 is SGHVS and CDR2 FNYEAQ. This CDR3 has 14 residues. A word on this clone: Its antigen is as yet unknown.

The chain uses TRBV7-6 and TRBJ2-7; perhaps TRBD1 as D (6 bases). The source material was PBMCs. This clonotype was obtained from a woman in her thirties or forties in good health and CMV-seropositive. The CDR3 DNA is TGTGCCAGCAGCTTATCCCGGGACACCTACGAGCAGTACTTC. This sequence encodes CASSLSRDTYEQYF.